This T cell receptor (beta chain) derives from a study of blood T cells in healthy people across ages (dated by TCRdb to about 2015). About the investigation overall: In model experiments, template switching captured roughly one uniquely barcoded TCR beta cDNA molecule for every two T cells. The study measured age-related changes in TCR beta repertoire diversity using deep sequencing normalized with unique cDNA molecular identifiers. Four age groups were formed from the donors: young (average approximately 16 years), middle-aged (approximately 40), aged (approximately 60) and long-lived (about 80). Using the same blood draw, the study looked at two additional independent replicas of 1 million unique cDNA reads for two donors, one aged 18 to 30 and the other aged 80 or older. Broad study findings and their caveats: Observed TCR beta diversity correlated strongly with the percentage of naive T cells measured by flow cytometry. Conclusive comparison of naive and antigen-experienced compartments was prevented by the profiling of bulk unsorted PBMCs. The long-lived group showed more naive CD4+ T cells, fewer expanded clones and increased TCR diversity than the aged group, suggesting age selection. Estimates of total diversity based on one million sequenced T cells were regarded as lower bounds and as underestimates. Observed TCR beta diversity per million T cells fell roughly linearly with age, and a significant reduction was already apparent by age about 36. Because the CMV infection status of the donors was unknown, age-related changes in expanded clonotypes may potentially have been confounded.

From the cysteine up to the phenylalanine, the CDR3 has a length of 13 residues. Of all the DNA, just the CDR3 is kept, 39 bases in frame from base 1. V loses 4 bases, J loses 1 base, and the germline ends lie 5 bases apart. This clonotype was counted ten times or more. This receptor's antigen is unknown. Base qualities were left out, and no much larger clone turns up one base away. Library creation used 5' RACE. Data came from an Illumina HiSeq 2500. A second PCR of 7 to 11 cycles was run with a J-beta primer mix and a sample-barcoded 5' primer. A unique molecular identifier was introduced onto each TCR beta cDNA molecule by a template-switch 5' adaptor carrying 12 random nucleotides. At least 2.5 million CDR3-containing paired-end reads were obtained from each sample. The Mint cDNA synthesis kit, primed by a TRBC-specific oligonucleotide, was used to synthesize first-strand cDNA from all RNA. After uracil-DNA glycosylase treatment, a first 18-cycle PCR used universal primers M1SS and BC2_uni_R on all cDNA. The source study handled its data this way. For normalization, 1 million high-quality reads, each with a distinct molecular identifier, were randomly selected from each sample. Reads with shared molecular identifiers were discarded instead of being binned into consensus sequences. CDR3 identification, clonotype clustering and error correction used MiTCR with a Q25 quality threshold and the strictest error-elimination algorithm. A nonparametric unseen species model using Euler transformation provided a lower-bound estimate of total TCR beta diversity. The public reads were reanalyzed by TCRdb: fastp trimming at Q25, MiXCR alignment, in-frame beta chains only. Duplicate CDR3 protein sequences are folded into a single record with the most common DNA and genes. The V and J calls, along with clone size, are taken from TCRdb and not from the paper's own processing. The sample yields fewer than 650,000 distinct CDR3 sequences; roughly a quarter were counted once. The ten biggest clones cover 3% to 4% of the sample.

The roughly 39 donors, aged 6 to 90 years, were systemically healthy Caucasian individuals from Russia. Each donor gave about 9.7 milliliters of peripheral blood, drawn into EDTA-treated Vacutainer tubes. PBMCs were isolated by Ficoll-Paque density-gradient centrifugation, with at least 6 million obtained per sample. Total RNA, at least 6 micrograms per sample, was extracted from PBMCs with Trizol reagent. Naive CD45RAhigh/CD27high T cell percentages were measured by flow cytometry on a PBMC aliquot from every donor. These data also featured in a second study, about T cells of mothers and their children. As the second publication notes: Nine systemically healthy Caucasian individuals served as donors, namely three mothers together with their six children. cDNA synthesis consumed the entire amount of extracted RNA, loaded at approximately 1.6 ug RNA in each 15 ul reaction. In the second PCR, sample barcodes and 2-4 random nucleotides were introduced via the M1S primer. Each mother yielded over 8.5 million TCR beta CDR3 reads and each child roughly 3 million reads. Thymic selection shapes the output of TCR recombination in a similar way in related and unrelated pairs, and inherited differences have a minor effect. Normalized repertoire overlap was always found to be slightly, but never significantly, higher in related mother-child pairs than in unrelated mother-child pairs. Persistent microchimeric T cell clones were not detected, at a sensitivity of around 100 clones per million clonotypes. To look for features that set related mother-child pairs apart from unrelated individuals, the researchers ran deep NGS to compare the TCR beta repertoires of mothers and children. Mothers averaged roughly 40 +/- 4 years of age and children averaged about 10 +/- 4 years. After adapter ligation was performed with NEBNext reagents, the libraries were sequenced on an Illumina HiSeq 2000 with 100+100 nt paired-end reads. To avoid cross-contamination, the mother libraries and the child libraries were prepared a month apart and sequenced in separate runs. For each donor, between roughly 450,000 and 2,200,000 distinct TCR beta clonotypes were identified. Naive TCR beta clonotypes were estimated from low-frequency clonotypes matched to each donor's FACS-determined naive share, without sorting.

This TCR was recovered from a boy between 2 and 15 years old in good health. Here the chain combines TRBV12-3 or TRBV12-4 and TRBJ1-5; perhaps TRBD1 is the D gene, with 5 bases matching. Sequencing used blood. The CDR3 corresponds to CASSWGSNQPQHF. The nucleotide sequence is TGTGCCAGCAGTTGGGGCAGCAATCAGCCCCAGCATTTT.